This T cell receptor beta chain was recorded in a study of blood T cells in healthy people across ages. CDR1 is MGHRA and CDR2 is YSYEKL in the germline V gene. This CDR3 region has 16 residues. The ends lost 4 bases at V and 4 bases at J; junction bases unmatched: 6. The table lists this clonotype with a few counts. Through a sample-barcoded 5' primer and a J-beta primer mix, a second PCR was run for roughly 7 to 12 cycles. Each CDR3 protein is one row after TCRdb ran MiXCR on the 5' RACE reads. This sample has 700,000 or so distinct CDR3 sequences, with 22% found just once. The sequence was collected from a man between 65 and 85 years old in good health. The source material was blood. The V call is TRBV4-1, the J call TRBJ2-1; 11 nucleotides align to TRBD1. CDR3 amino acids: CASSRDRDRGYNEQFF. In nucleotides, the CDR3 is TGCGCCAGCAGCCGCGATAGGGACAGGGGGTACAATGAGCAGTTCTTC.